This section outlines one T cell receptor beta chain sequence together with its context. What it recognizes is unknown. TCRdb's copy holds only in-frame clones and misses some; the assay was immunoSEQ multiplex PCR. The table lists just over 2,000,000 clones, approximately 94% of them singletons. This entry is derived from a study of shared clonotypes between healthy human individuals. Overall study findings and caveats: Genetic and exposure-history diversity was limited by the small donor number. Memory subsets generally showed smaller estimated richness than naive subsets did.

Terminally differentiated effector memory CD45RA+ cells were left out of the naive CD8 fraction, which was CD45RO-negative and positively selected for CCR7. The source material was naive CD8+ T cells sorted from blood. This receptor was identified in a man in his late teens or twenties in good health.

The CDR3: CASSDTPSGANVLTF. CDR3 DNA sequence: TGTGCCAGCAGCGACACCCCCTCTGGGGCCAACGTCCTGACTTTC. The chain combines TRBV28 with TRBJ2-6; D is ambiguous. Between the trimmed V and J ends, which lost 6 bases and 0 bases, there was a span of 9 bases. The CDR3 sequence is 15 residues long. Germline CDR1 reads MDHEN; CDR2 reads SYDVKM.